The source of this TCR beta chain is a study of OX40 agonist ivuxolimab in advanced cancers. Only in-frame clones appear in the TCRdb table, and some are missing; sequencing was by immunoSEQ multiplex PCR. The sample lists around 100,000 clones, nearly 90% occurring once. After removal of 5 bases from V and 6 bases from J, the junction contained 22 bases not matched to a gene. The germline gives CDR1 SGHTA, CDR2 FQGNSA. The CDR3 extends over 19 amino acids. This receptor was obtained from an adult with an advanced solid tumor such as melanoma, head and neck, liver or kidney cancer. This chain uses TRBV7-2 with TRBJ2-7; 10 bases match TRBD1. The sample was CD4+ or CD8+ T cells sorted from blood, taken in a trial of the OX40 agonist ivuxolimab. This CDR3 reads CASSQGVGWGQGFVGEQYF. In DNA form, the CDR3 reads TGTGCCAGCAGCCAAGGGGTCGGCTGGGGACAGGGGTTCGTGGGCGAGCAGTACTTC. Based on the CDR3 plus reference TRBV7-2 and TRBJ2-7, the full variable domain is GAGVSQSPSNKVTEKGKDVELRCDPISGHTALYWYRQSLGQGLEFLIYFQGNSAPDKSGLPSDRFSAERTGGSVSTLTIQRTQQEDSAVYLCASSQGVGWGQGFVGEQYFGPGTRLTVT.